Described below is a single T cell receptor (beta chain) sequence and its context. V lost 1 base, J lost 8 bases, and 11 bases lay in between. The CDR3 contains 13 residues. Germline CDR1 reads SEHNR; CDR2 reads FQNEAQ (reference sequence). Grouping used clinical history reported by participants in a survey and questionnaire. The data were taken from a study of blood T cell repertoires in COVID-19. The table came from immunoSEQ multiplex PCR; TCRdb's copy has only in-frame clones and leaves some out. Of roughly 330,000 clones listed, 70% to 90% are singletons. The chain has TRBV7-9 and TRBJ1-1; D call uncertain. The receptor was derived from a young woman who had recovered from COVID-19. The sample taken for sequencing was PBMCs or T cells enriched from blood (not recorded which). CDR3 sequence (DNA): TGTGCCAGCAGCTTAGTCTTCGGGAGGGAAGCTTTCTTT. Residues: CASSLVFGREAFF.